This T cell receptor beta chain is from a study of shared clonotypes between healthy human individuals. Study-wide results and caveats: Estimated richness was generally greater in naive than memory subsets. A few donors shared about 4.5% of their naive CD4 clonotypes.

Comment on this clone: What it recognizes is unknown.

Germline V gene data show CDR1 as MNHEY and CDR2 as SVGAGI. This CDR3 has 16 amino acids. V was trimmed by 0 bases and J by 2 bases, leaving 10 bases between them. This was a deep-level run. TCRdb's copy holds only in-frame clones and misses some; the assay was immunoSEQ multiplex PCR. The sample contains roughly 2.1 million clones, about 92% of which appear only once. The naive CD8 fraction comprised CD45RO-negative cells positively selected for CCR7 and excluded terminally differentiated effector memory CD45RA+ cells. Caucasian adults residing in Nashville, Tennessee made up all the donors. V and J are TRBV6-5 and TRBJ2-2, with D possibly matching TRBD2 (5 bases). Sample: naive CD8+ T cells from PBMCs. The receptor was isolated from a man in his late teens or twenties in good health. Some clones in this sample may be carry-over from other donors' samples. CDR3 bases: TGTGCCAGCAGTTACTCGATGGGGAGTAACACCGGGGAGCTGTTTTTT. Encoded protein: CASSYSMGSNTGELFF.